This T cell receptor beta chain appears in the sequencing data of a study of OX40 agonist ivuxolimab in advanced cancers. Samples of blood were obtained at baseline, on cycle 4 day 1, and on cycle 7 day 1. Measured with immunoSEQ multiplex PCR; TCRdb has only the in-frame clones, and not every one. The sample consists of 15,000 to 20,000 clones, 60% to 80% of them appearing once. The clonotype was recovered from an adult with an advanced solid tumor such as melanoma, head and neck, liver or kidney cancer. Specimen: CD4+ or CD8+ T cells sorted from blood, collected in a trial of the OX40 agonist ivuxolimab.

CDR3 coding DNA: TGTGCCAGCAGCCTATGGGACAGGACTAGCAATCAGCCCCAGCATTTT. Translating it yields CASSLWDRTSNQPQHF. The chain is built from TRBV7-8 and TRBJ1-5; 8 nucleotides agree with TRBD1. The J segment lost 0 bases and the V segment lost 5 bases, leaving 6 bases of the junction unmatched. The CDR3 extends over 16 amino acids. Germline V gives CDR1 SGHVS, CDR2 FQNEAQ.